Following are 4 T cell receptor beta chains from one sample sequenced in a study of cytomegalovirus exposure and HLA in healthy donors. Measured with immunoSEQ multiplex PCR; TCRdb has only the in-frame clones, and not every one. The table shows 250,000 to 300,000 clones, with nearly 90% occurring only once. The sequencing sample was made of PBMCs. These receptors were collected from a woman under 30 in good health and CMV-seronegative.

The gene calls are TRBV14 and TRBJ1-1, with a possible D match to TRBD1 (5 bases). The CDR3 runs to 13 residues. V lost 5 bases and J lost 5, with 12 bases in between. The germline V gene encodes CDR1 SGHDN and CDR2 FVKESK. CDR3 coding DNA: TGTGCCAGCAGCTCATCCCGGGGGACTGAAGCTTTCTTT. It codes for CASSSSRGTEAFF.

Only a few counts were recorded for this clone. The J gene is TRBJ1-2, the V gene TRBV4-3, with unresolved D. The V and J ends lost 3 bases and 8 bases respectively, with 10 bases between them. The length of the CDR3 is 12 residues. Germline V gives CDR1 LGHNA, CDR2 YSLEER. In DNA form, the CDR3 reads TGCGCCAGCAGCCACCCACGGAGGGGCTACACCTTC. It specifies CASSHPRRGYTF.

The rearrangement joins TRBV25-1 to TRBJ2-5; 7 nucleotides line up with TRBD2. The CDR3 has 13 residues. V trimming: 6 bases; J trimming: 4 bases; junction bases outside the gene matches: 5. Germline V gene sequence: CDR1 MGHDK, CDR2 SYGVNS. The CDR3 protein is CASRSGARETQYF. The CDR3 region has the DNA TGTGCCAGCAGGAGCGGGGCGCGAGAGACCCAGTACTTC. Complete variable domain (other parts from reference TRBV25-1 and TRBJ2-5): EADIYQTPRYLVIGTGKKITLECSQTMGHDKMYWYQQDPGMELHLIHYSYGVNSTEKGDLSSESTVSRIRTEHFPLTLESARPSHTSQYLCASRSGARETQYFGPGTRLLVL.

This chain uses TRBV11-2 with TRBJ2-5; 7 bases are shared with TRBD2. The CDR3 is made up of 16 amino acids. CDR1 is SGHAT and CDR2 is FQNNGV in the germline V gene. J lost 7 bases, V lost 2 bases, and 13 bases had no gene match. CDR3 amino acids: CASSLRLADLKGTQYF. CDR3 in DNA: TGTGCCAGCAGCTTAAGGCTAGCGGACCTCAAAGGGACCCAGTACTTC.